This TCR beta chain derives from a study of cytomegalovirus exposure and HLA in healthy donors. Notes on the study in general: Researchers reportedly found TCR beta sequences accurately predicted most subjects' HLA-A and HLA-B alleles. In an earlier analysis, about 87% or about 30%: the productive usage of most TCR beta V segments. Researchers reported in a later analysis that a missense DCLRE1C variant was tied to TCR beta V- and J-gene trimming.

Notes on this clone: Antigen specificity is unknown.

The study ran its PCR with 60 Vbeta and 13 Jbeta primers. Clones were read by immunoSEQ multiplex PCR, and TCRdb kept only the in-frame ones, dropping some. The sample has roughly 120,000 clones; over 60% are singletons. This clonotype originated in a man between 18 and 35 years old in good health and CMV-seronegative. Sequenced material: PBMCs.

The CDR3 nucleotides are TGTGCCAGCAGTTTATCGGTACAGTCTGGAGAAAAACTGTTTTTT. Translating it yields CASSLSVQSGEKLFF. This chain connects TRBV27 to TRBJ1-4; D is unresolved. CDR3 length equals 15 residues. The V and J ends lost 0 bases and 8 bases respectively, with 13 bases between them. Germline CDR1 reads MNHEY; CDR2 reads SMNVEV (reference sequence).